The entry that follows covers one T cell receptor (beta chain) sequence. Antigen unknown. Sequencing used immunoSEQ multiplex PCR; TCRdb keeps in-frame clones, though not all of them. The sample lists 30,000 to 40,000 clones, around 70% occurring once. The record originates from a study of vaccination effects on CD4 cells after COVID-19. General study results and limits: Researchers reported few convalescent patients and no early post-infection timepoints in the study. Late after vaccination, infection- and vaccine-induced clones showed marked clonal contraction.

This CDR3 has 12 amino acids. Germline V gene lookup returns CDR1 MNHNS and CDR2 SASEGT. The V gene lost 3 bases and the J gene lost 13 bases, with 13 bases spanning the gap. ViraFEST used viral peptide pools to expand antigen-specific CD4+ T cells before sequencing. After more than 9 days in culture, the CD4+ T cells were isolated. Vaccinated recipients, who were negative for nucleocapsid antibodies, had no history of SARS-CoV-2 infection. On days 3 and 7, fresh IL-2 medium replaced half the medium. This sequence joins TRBV6-1 and TRBJ2-1; possible D gene TRBD2, 5 bases. The receptor was derived from a human donor who received a COVID-19 vaccine. The material was CD4+ T cells from PBMCs cultured with SARS-CoV-2 spike peptides, obtained before COVID-19 vaccination. CDR3 sequence reads: CASSDRGYLQFF. The CDR3 DNA follows: TGTGCCAGCAGTGATCGGGGTTACCTTCAGTTCTTC.